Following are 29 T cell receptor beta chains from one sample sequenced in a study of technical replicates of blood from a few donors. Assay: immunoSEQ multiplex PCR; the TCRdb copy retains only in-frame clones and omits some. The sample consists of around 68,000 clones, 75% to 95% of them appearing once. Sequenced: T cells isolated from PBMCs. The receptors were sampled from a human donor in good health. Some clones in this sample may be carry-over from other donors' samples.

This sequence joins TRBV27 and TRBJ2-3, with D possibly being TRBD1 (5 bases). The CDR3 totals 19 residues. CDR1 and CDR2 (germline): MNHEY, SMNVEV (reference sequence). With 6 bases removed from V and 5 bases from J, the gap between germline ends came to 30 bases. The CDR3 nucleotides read TGTGCCAGCAGCCCTGTGGTTGGGGTTCTGGGGCTTGGTGAAGATACGCAGTATTTT. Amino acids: CASSPVVGVLGLGEDTQYF.

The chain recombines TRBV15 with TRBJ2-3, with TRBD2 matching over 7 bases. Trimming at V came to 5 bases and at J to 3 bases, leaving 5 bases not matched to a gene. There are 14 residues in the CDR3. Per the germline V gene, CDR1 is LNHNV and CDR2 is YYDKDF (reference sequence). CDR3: CATSPGGRTDTQYF. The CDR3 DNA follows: TGTGCCACCAGCCCCGGGGGGAGAACAGATACGCAGTATTTT.

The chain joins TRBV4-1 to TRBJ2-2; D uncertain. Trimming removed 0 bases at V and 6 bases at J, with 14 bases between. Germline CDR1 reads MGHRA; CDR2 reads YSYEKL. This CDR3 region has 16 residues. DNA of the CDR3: TGCGCCAGCAGCCAAGAATCACCCCTAGAATCCGGGGAGCTGTTTTTT. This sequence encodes CASSQESPLESGELFF.

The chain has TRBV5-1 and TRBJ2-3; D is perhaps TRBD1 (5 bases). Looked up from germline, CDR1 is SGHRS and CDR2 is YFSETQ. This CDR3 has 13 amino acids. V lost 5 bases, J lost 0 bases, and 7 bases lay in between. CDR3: CASSRQSTDTQYF. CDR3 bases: TGCGCCAGCAGTCGACAGAGCACAGATACGCAGTATTTT.

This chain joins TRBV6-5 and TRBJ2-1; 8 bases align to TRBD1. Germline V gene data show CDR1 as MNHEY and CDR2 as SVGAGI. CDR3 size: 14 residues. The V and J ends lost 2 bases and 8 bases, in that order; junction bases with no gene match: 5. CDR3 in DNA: TGTGCCAGCAGTTACACGGGACAGGCTTATGAGCAGTTCTTC. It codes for CASSYTGQAYEQFF.

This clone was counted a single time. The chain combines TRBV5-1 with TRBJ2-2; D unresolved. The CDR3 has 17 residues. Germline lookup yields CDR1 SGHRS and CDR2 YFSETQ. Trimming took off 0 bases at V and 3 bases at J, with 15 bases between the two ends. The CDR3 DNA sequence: TGCGCCAGCAGCTTGGCCCGATACAATTCGTACACCGGGGAGCTGTTTTTT. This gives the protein CASSLARYNSYTGELFF.

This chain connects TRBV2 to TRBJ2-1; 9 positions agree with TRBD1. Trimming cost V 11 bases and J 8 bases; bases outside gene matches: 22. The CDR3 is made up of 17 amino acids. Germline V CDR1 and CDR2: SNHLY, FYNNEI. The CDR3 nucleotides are TGTGCCTTCCGGACAGGGGCTTGGGAAGGGATAATTTATGAGCAGTTCTTC. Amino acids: CAFRTGAWEGIIYEQFF. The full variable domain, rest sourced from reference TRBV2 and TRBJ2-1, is EPEVTQTPSHQVTQMGQEVILRCVPISNHLYFYWYRQILGQKVEFLVSFYNNEISEKSEIFDDQFSVERPDGSNFTLKIRSTKLEDSAMYFCAFRTGAWEGIIYEQFFGPGTRLTVL.

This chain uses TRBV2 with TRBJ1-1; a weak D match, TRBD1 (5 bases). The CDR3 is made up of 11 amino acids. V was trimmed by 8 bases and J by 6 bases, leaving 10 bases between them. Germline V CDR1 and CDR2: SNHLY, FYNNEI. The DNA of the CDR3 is TGTGCCAGCGGCATGGGGCCTGAAGCTTTCTTT. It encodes CASGMGPEAFF.

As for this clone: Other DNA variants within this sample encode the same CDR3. The CDR3: CASRRPGLAGGSSYEQYF. The CDR3 region has the DNA TGTGCCAGCAGGCGACCGGGACTAGCGGGGGGATCATCCTACGAGCAGTACTTC. V is TRBV28 and J is TRBJ2-7; 15 bases are shared with TRBD2. The CDR3 runs 18 residues. Looked up from germline, CDR1 is MDHEN and CDR2 is SYDVKM. J lost 1 base, V lost 6 bases, and 10 bases had no gene match. Based on the CDR3 plus reference TRBV28 and TRBJ2-7, the full variable domain is DVKVTQSSRYLVKRTGEKVFLECVQDMDHENMFWYRQDPGLGLRLIYFSYDVKMKEKGDIPEGYSVSREKKERFSLILESASTNQTSMYLCASRRPGLAGGSSYEQYFGPGTRLTVT.

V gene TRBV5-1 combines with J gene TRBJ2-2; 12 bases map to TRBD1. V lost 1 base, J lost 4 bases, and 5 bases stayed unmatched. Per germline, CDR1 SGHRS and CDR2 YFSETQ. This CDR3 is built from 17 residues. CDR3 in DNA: TGCGCCAGCAGCTTGAGGGGACAGGGGGCTATCACCGGGGAGCTGTTTTTT. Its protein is CASSLRGQGAITGELFF.

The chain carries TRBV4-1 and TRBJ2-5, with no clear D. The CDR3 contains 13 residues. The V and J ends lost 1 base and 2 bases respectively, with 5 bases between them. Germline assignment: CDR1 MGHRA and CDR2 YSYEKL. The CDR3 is CASSQALQETQYF. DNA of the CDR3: TGCGCCAGCAGCCAAGCCTTACAAGAGACCCAGTACTTC.

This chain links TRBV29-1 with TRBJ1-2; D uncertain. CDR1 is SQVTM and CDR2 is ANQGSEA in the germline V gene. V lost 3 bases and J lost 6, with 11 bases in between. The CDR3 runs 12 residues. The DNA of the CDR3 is TGCAGCGTTGATTCTCGCAGCGATGGCTACACCTTC. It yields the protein CSVDSRSDGYTF.

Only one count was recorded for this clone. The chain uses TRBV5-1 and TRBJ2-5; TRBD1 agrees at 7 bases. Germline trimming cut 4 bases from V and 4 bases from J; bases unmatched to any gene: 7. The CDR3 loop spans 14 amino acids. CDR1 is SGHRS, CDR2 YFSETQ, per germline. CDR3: CASSARGDRETQYF. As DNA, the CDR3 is TGCGCCAGCAGCGCTCGAGGGGACAGAGAGACCCAGTACTTC.

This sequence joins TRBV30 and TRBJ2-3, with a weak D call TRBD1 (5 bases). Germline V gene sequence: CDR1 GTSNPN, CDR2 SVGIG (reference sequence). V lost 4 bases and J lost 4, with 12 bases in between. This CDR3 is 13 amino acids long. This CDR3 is CAWTWGIADTQYF. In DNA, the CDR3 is TGTGCCTGGACCTGGGGCATCGCAGATACGCAGTATTTT.

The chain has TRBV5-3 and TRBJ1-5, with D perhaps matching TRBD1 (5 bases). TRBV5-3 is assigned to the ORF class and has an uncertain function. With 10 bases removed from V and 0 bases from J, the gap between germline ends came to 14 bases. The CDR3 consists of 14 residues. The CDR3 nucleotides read TGTGCCTCAAGGCGCAGGGATAGCAATCAGCCCCAGCATTTT. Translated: CASRRRDSNQPQHF.

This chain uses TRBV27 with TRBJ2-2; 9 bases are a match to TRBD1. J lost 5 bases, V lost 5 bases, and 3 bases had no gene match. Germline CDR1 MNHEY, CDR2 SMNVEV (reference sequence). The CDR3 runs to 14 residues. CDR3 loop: CASSKGTGTGELFF. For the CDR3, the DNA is TGTGCCAGCAGTAAAGGGACAGGGACCGGGGAGCTGTTTTTT.

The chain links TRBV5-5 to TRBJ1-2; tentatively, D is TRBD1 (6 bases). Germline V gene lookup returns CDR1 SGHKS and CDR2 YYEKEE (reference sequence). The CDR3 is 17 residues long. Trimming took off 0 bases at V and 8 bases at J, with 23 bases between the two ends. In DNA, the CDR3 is TGTGCCAGCAGCTTGGGGTTTCAGGGGAAGGGATCACGGGGCTACACCTTC. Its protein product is CASSLGFQGKGSRGYTF.

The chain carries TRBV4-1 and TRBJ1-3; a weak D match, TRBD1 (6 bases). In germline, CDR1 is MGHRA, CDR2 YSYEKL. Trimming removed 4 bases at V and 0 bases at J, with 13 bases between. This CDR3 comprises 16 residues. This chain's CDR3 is CASSLPVRGSGNTIYF. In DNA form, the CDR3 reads TGCGCCAGCAGCCTCCCAGTCAGGGGCTCTGGAAACACCATATATTTT.

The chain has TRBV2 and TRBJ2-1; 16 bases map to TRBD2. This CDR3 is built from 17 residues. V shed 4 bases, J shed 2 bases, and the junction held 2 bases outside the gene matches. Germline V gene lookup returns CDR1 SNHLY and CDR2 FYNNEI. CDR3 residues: CASSGGLAGGPYNEQFF. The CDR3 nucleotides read TGTGCCAGCAGTGGGGGACTAGCGGGGGGGCCCTACAATGAGCAGTTCTTC.

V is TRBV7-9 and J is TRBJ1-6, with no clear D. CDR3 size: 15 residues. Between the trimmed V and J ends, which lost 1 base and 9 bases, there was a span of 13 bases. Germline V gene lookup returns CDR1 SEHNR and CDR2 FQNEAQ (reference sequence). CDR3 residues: CASSLGQPRGSPLHF. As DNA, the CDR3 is TGTGCCAGCAGCTTAGGCCAGCCTAGAGGTTCACCCCTCCACTTT.

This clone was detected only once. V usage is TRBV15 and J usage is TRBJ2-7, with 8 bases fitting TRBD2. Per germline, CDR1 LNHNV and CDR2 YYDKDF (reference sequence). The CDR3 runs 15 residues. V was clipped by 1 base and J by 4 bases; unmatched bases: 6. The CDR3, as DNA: TGTGCCACCAGCAGAGGTCAGCGGGAGACGTACGAGCAGTACTTC. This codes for CATSRGQRETYEQYF.

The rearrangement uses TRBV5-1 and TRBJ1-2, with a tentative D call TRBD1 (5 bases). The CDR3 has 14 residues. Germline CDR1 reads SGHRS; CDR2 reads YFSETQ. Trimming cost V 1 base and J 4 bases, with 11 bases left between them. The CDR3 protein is CASSLSGGVYGYTF. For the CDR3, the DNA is TGCGCCAGCAGCTTGTCCGGGGGAGTCTATGGCTACACCTTC.

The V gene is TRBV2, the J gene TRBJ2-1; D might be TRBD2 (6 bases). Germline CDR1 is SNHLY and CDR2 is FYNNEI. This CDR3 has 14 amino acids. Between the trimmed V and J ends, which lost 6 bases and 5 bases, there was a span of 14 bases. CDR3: CASRGAGWDNEQFF. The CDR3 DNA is TGTGCCAGCAGGGGAGCGGGTTGGGACAATGAGCAGTTCTTC.

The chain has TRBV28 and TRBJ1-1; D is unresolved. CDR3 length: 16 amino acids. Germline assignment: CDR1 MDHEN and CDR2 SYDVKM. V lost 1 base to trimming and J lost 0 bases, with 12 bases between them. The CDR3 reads CASSLLGVDLNTEAFF. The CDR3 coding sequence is TGTGCCAGCAGTTTATTAGGAGTCGATTTGAACACTGAAGCTTTCTTT.

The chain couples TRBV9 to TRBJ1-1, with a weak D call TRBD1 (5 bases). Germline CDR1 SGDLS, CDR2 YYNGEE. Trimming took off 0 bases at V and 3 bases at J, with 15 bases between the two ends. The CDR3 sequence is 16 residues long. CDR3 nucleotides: TGTGCCAGCAGCGTAGCGCCAGGGTCCCCGGACACTGAAGCTTTCTTT. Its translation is CASSVAPGSPDTEAFF.

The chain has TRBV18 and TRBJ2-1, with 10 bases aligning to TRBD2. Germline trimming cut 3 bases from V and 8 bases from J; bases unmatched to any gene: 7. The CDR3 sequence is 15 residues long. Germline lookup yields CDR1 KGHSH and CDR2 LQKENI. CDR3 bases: TGTGCCAGCTCACCTCTAGCGGGGGCGGTTGATGAGCAGTTCTTC. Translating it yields CASSPLAGAVDEQFF.

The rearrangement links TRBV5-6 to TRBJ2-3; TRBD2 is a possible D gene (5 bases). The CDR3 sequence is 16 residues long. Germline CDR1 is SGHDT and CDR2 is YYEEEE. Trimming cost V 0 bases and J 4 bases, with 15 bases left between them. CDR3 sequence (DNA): TGTGCCAGCAGCTTGGCCGCTGGGTGGCGGGCAGATACGCAGTATTTT. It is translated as CASSLAAGWRADTQYF. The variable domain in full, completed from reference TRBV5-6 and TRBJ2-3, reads DAGVTQSPTHLIKTRGQQVTLRCSPKSGHDTVSWYQQALGQGPQFIFQYYEEEERQRGNFPDRFSGHQFPNYSSELNVNALLLGDSALYLCASSLAAGWRADTQYFGPGTRLTVL.

The CDR3 reads CASSQERAGGNNQPQHF. The DNA of the CDR3 is TGCGCCAGCAGCCAGGAACGGGCAGGGGGTAATAATCAGCCCCAGCATTTT. V gene TRBV4-1 combines with J gene TRBJ1-5; 7 bases are a match to TRBD1. Germline V gene sequence: CDR1 MGHRA, CDR2 YSYEKL. CDR3 length equals 17 residues. The J segment lost 4 bases and the V segment lost 3 bases, leaving 12 bases of the junction unmatched.

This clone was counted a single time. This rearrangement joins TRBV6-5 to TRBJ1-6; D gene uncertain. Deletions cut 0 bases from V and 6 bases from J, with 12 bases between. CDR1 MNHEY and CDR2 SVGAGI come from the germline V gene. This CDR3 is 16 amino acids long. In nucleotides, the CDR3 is TGTGCCAGCAGTTACTCGGGTGCAGACTTTAATTCACCCCTCCACTTT. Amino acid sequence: CASSYSGADFNSPLHF.